This T cell receptor (beta chain) was found in a study of identical twins. Study-wide results and limits: Beta out-of-frame sequences showed weaker excess sharing between twins. Models came in too low on out-of-frame TCR alpha sharing in monozygotic twins. Fewer insertions were carried by abundant cord blood beta clonotypes, but none was seen in memory repertoires.

Germline loops: CDR1 ENHRY, CDR2 SYGVKD. The CDR3 has 14 amino acids. The ends lost 6 bases at V and 4 bases at J; junction bases unmatched: 4. Regarding this clonotype: Antigen specificity is unknown.

Carrying unique molecular identifiers, the cDNA also gained a universal primer site through template switching. TCRdb passed the 5' RACE reads through MiXCR, listing each CDR3 protein once. The sample includes around 530,000 distinct CDR3 sequences, 15% of them seen just once. These same records also appear under a second study, on yellow fever vaccine responses in identical twins.

This clonotype was sampled from a woman aged 18 to 35 in good health. The chain uses TRBV10-3 and TRBJ2-7, with 12 bases that match TRBD1. The source material was CD4+ T cells sorted from blood. DNA of the CDR3: TGTGCCATCAGCCGGGACAGGGGGCTTTACGAGCAGTACGTC. Its translation: CAISRDRGLYEQYV.